Presented here are 28 T cell receptor beta chains from one specimen sequenced in a study of technical replicates of blood from several donors. Generated by immunoSEQ multiplex PCR, the TCRdb table keeps only in-frame clones and is missing some. The sample carries about 63,000 clones, 85% to 90% recorded once. The sequencing input was PBMCs. The receptors were sampled from a human donor in good health. Some clones in this sample may be carry-over from other donors' samples.

The chain links TRBV5-1 to TRBJ2-1, with TRBD2 matching 8 bases. The V and J ends lost 4 bases and 10 bases, in that order; junction bases with no gene match: 13. The CDR3 is made up of 15 amino acids. Germline loops: CDR1 SGHRS, CDR2 YFSETQ. In DNA form, the CDR3 reads TGCGCCAGCAGCGGAGTAGCGGGGATCACGGGGGAGCAGTTCTTC. Amino acids: CASSGVAGITGEQFF.

This clone was seen a handful of times. The chain joins TRBV5-1 to TRBJ2-5; 9 positions match TRBD2. Per the germline V gene, CDR1 is SGHRS and CDR2 is YFSETQ. There are 16 residues in the CDR3. J was trimmed by 5 bases and V by 4 bases; bases with no gene match: 12. The CDR3 region is CASSPRVAGAHETQYF. For the CDR3, the DNA is TGCGCCAGCAGCCCGAGGGTAGCGGGGGCGCACGAGACCCAGTACTTC.

The chain carries TRBV4-1 and TRBJ2-5, with D possibly matching TRBD1 (6 bases). With 2 bases removed from V and 0 bases from J, the gap between germline ends came to 19 bases. The length of the CDR3 is 18 residues. From germline, CDR1 is MGHRA and CDR2 YSYEKL. The CDR3 sequence: CASSQRVTGTPYQETQYF. The DNA for the CDR3 is TGCGCCAGCAGCCAAAGAGTAACCGGGACACCGTACCAAGAGACCCAGTACTTC.

The V gene is TRBV5-1, the J gene TRBJ2-5; D possibly corresponds to TRBD2 (7 bases). This CDR3 is built from 15 residues. The germline V gene has CDR1 SGHRS and CDR2 YFSETQ. V dropped 4 bases and J dropped 5 bases, with 18 bases sitting between them. The CDR3 region is CASSGGGGAAETQYF. CDR3 in DNA: TGCGCCAGCAGCGGGGGTGGGGGGGCAGCGGAGACCCAGTACTTC.

V gene TRBV10-3 combines with J gene TRBJ2-2; a possible D gene is TRBD2 (5 bases). This CDR3 has 16 residues. Trimming removed 4 bases at V and 2 bases at J, with 14 bases between. Germline-derived CDR1 and CDR2 are ENHRY and SYGVKD. For the CDR3, the DNA is TGTGCCATCAGTGCTGCTGCTAGCCGAAACACCGGGGAGCTGTTTTTT. Its translation is CAISAAASRNTGELFF.

The J gene is TRBJ2-3, the V gene TRBV4-3; TRBD1 aligns across 7 bases. Germline V gene lookup returns CDR1 LGHNA and CDR2 YSLEER. J was trimmed by 2 bases and V by 1 base; bases with no gene match: 6. This CDR3 is built from 16 residues. The CDR3 reads CASSQGGGPNTDTQYF. The CDR3 DNA sequence: TGCGCCAGCAGCCAAGGAGGGGGCCCCAACACAGATACGCAGTATTTT.

The chain uses TRBV11-2 and TRBJ1-6; D unclear. The CDR3 length is 15 residues. The V end lost 5 bases, the J end lost 7 bases, and 15 bases lay between the germline ends. In germline, CDR1 is SGHAT, CDR2 FQNNGV. CDR3 amino acids: CASSLSGIKNSPLHF. In nucleotides, the CDR3 is TGTGCCAGCAGCCTGTCCGGGATTAAGAATTCACCCCTCCACTTT.

The rearrangement uses TRBV6-1 and TRBJ2-7; a possible D gene is TRBD2 (5 bases). V was trimmed by 1 base and J by 0 bases, leaving 7 bases between them. The germline gives CDR1 MNHNS, CDR2 SASEGT. CDR3 size: 14 residues. The CDR3 nucleotides read TGTGCCAGCAGTGAAGGAGGGATCTCCTACGAGCAGTACTTC. Translated: CASSEGGISYEQYF.

J is TRBJ1-2 and V is TRBV29-1, with D uncertain. The V gene's germline CDR1 is SQVTM and CDR2 ANQGSEA. Trimming shortened V by 7 bases and J by 6 bases, and 12 bases separated the two germline ends. The CDR3 loop spans 11 amino acids. CDR3 amino acids: CSAGVRNGYTF. In DNA form, the CDR3 reads TGCAGCGCCGGGGTAAGGAATGGCTACACCTTC.

V and J are TRBV7-2 and TRBJ1-3, with D maybe TRBD1 (5 bases). The V gene lost 8 bases and the J gene lost 2 bases, with 13 bases spanning the gap. The CDR3 has 14 residues. Germline lookup yields CDR1 SGHTA and CDR2 FQGNSA. The CDR3 region is CASAPGVAGNTIYF. CDR3 bases: TGTGCCAGCGCACCGGGGGTGGCTGGAAACACCATATATTTT.

This rearrangement joins TRBV5-6 to TRBJ1-4; D is undetermined. Germline-derived CDR1 and CDR2 are SGHDT and YYEEEE. The CDR3 is 15 amino acids. Trimming shortened V by 1 base and J by 4 bases, and 11 bases separated the two germline ends. CDR3 loop: CASSLLSGFNEKLFF. Here the CDR3 DNA reads TGTGCCAGCAGCTTGTTATCCGGGTTTAATGAAAAACTGTTTTTT.

The chain uses TRBV14 and TRBJ2-3, with D maybe TRBD2 (5 bases). Per germline, CDR1 SGHDN and CDR2 FVKESK. The CDR3 is 13 residues long. Deletions cut 1 base from V and 11 bases from J, with 13 bases between. CDR3 protein: CASSQGPNRGQYF. In nucleotides, the CDR3 is TGTGCCAGCAGCCAAGGACCTAACCGGGGGCAGTATTTT.

The rearrangement joins TRBV6-1 to TRBJ2-7; no clear D. Germline CDR1 is MNHNS and CDR2 is SASEGT. Trimming shortened V by 3 bases and J by 2 bases, and 14 bases separated the two germline ends. The CDR3 covers 15 residues. The CDR3 DNA reads as TGTGCCAGCAGTGATCCACAGATGGGCACCTACGAGCAGTACTTC. Amino acids: CASSDPQMGTYEQYF.

The chain uses TRBV4-3 and TRBJ2-2; 7 bases align to TRBD2. J lost 5 bases, V lost 3 bases, and 9 bases had no gene match. The length of the CDR3 is 16 residues. Germline V gene sequence: CDR1 LGHNA, CDR2 YSLEER. CDR3 nucleotide sequence: TGCGCCAGCAGCCATCTAGGGAGGGGTAGGACCGGGGAGCTGTTTTTT. Translated, it gives CASSHLGRGRTGELFF.

This chain joins TRBV9 and TRBJ2-5; 7 bases line up with TRBD2. The germline V gene has CDR1 SGDLS and CDR2 YYNGEE. The CDR3 contains 15 residues. With V trimmed by 4 bases and J by 2 bases, 8 bases remained unmatched. CDR3: CASSTREGGQETQYF. The CDR3 DNA sequence: TGTGCCAGCAGCACCCGAGAGGGAGGGCAAGAGACCCAGTACTTC.

The chain couples TRBV7-6 to TRBJ2-5, with 10 bases aligning to TRBD2. The ends lost 5 bases at V and 1 base at J; junction bases unmatched: 7. The CDR3 is 16 residues long. Germline-derived CDR1 and CDR2 are SGHVS and FNYEAQ. CDR3 in DNA: TGTGCCAGCAGCCAAAATAGCGGGGGGACCCAAGAGACCCAGTACTTC. Amino acids: CASSQNSGGTQETQYF.

The chain combines TRBV4-1 with TRBJ1-1, with a tentative D call TRBD1 (5 bases). CDR1 and CDR2 (germline): MGHRA, YSYEKL. This CDR3 region has 16 residues. V was trimmed by 2 bases and J by 2 bases, leaving 15 bases between them. CDR3 loop: CASSQRITGSNTEAFF. For the CDR3, the DNA is TGCGCCAGCAGCCAAAGGATTACAGGATCTAACACTGAAGCTTTCTTT.

CDR3 nucleotides: TGTGCCAGCAGTGAGGGTAGCGGGAGCTACGAGCAGTACTTC. As protein: CASSEGSGSYEQYF. This chain links TRBV6-4 with TRBJ2-7; TRBD2 agrees at 9 bases. CDR1 and CDR2 (germline): MRHNA, SNTAGT. Trimming took 3 bases from V and 3 from J; bases not matched to a gene: 3. This CDR3 has 14 residues.

The V and J genes are TRBV7-2 and TRBJ2-1; D gene ambiguous. The V and J ends lost 4 bases and 5 bases respectively, with 12 bases between them. This CDR3 is built from 14 residues. The V gene's germline CDR1 is SGHTA and CDR2 FQGNSA. CDR3 protein: CASSWVAPNNEQFF. The CDR3 coding sequence is TGTGCCAGCAGCTGGGTAGCCCCAAACAATGAGCAGTTCTTC.

The V and J genes are TRBV19 and TRBJ1-2, with TRBD1 matching 7 bases. The CDR3 totals 16 residues. V gave up 1 base and J gave up 4 bases; unmatched junction bases: 9. CDR1 LNHDA and CDR2 SQIVND come from the germline V gene (reference sequence). The DNA for the CDR3 is TGTGCCAGTAGTATAGGGAGAAGGGGGCGCGGCTATGGCTACACCTTC. It yields the protein CASSIGRRGRGYGYTF.

V and J are TRBV15 and TRBJ2-2; 7 bases fit TRBD1. This CDR3 region has 15 residues. The V segment lost 8 bases and the J segment 4 bases; nucleotides outside the gene matches: 10. Germline assignment: CDR1 LNHNV and CDR2 YYDKDF (reference sequence). CDR3 nucleotides: TGTGCCACCCGCGGGCAGGGGGTGGGCACCGGGGAGCTGTTTTTT. Translated: CATRGQGVGTGELFF.

The rearrangement uses TRBV5-8 and TRBJ2-5; D not resolved. The V end was cut by 3 bases, the J end by 2 bases, with 8 bases between. Germline V CDR1 and CDR2: SGHTS, YDEGEE. This CDR3 has 13 residues. The CDR3 region is CASSSELQETQYF. In nucleotides, the CDR3 is TGTGCCAGCAGCTCGGAGTTACAAGAGACCCAGTACTTC.

The V gene is TRBV30, the J gene TRBJ2-7; 9 bases align to TRBD1. Germline lookup yields CDR1 GTSNPN and CDR2 SVGIG (reference sequence). The CDR3 contains 13 residues. The V gene end was trimmed by 2 bases and the J gene end by 3 bases; junction bases not matched to a gene: 2. CDR3 DNA sequence: TGTGCCTGGAGTCTGGGACAGGGCTACGAGCAGTACTTC. Its translation: CAWSLGQGYEQYF.

The chain joins TRBV4-1 to TRBJ2-3; TRBD2 might be the D (5 bases). There are 12 residues in the CDR3. Trimming left V 6 bases short and J 4 bases short, with 8 bases between. CDR1 and CDR2 from the germline V gene are MGHRA and YSYEKL. The CDR3 nucleotides read TGCGCCAGCAGAACTAGTTCAGATACGCAGTATTTT. Protein product: CASRTSSDTQYF.

The chain employs TRBV29-1 and TRBJ2-5, with TRBD2 matching 12 bases. The CDR3 sequence is 15 residues long. Germline assignment: CDR1 SQVTM and CDR2 ANQGSEA. V was clipped by 5 bases and J by 0 bases; unmatched bases: 4. This CDR3 is CSVNGLAGHQETQYF. In DNA form, the CDR3 reads TGCAGCGTTAACGGACTAGCGGGACACCAAGAGACCCAGTACTTC.

This sequence joins TRBV7-2 and TRBJ1-2; 8 bases are a match to TRBD1. The trim removed 5 bases at V and 8 bases at J, leaving 7 bases unmatched. The V gene's germline CDR1 is SGHTA and CDR2 FQGNSA. The CDR3 loop spans 13 amino acids. CDR3 region: CASSPQGGWGYTF. CDR3 DNA: TGTGCCAGCAGCCCACAGGGGGGTTGGGGCTACACCTTC.

The chain employs TRBV4-1 and TRBJ2-1; 8 bases align to TRBD2. Trimming cost V 3 bases and J 1 base; bases outside gene matches: 5. There are 16 residues in the CDR3. In germline, CDR1 is MGHRA, CDR2 YSYEKL. The CDR3 reads CASSQQTSVSYNEQFF. The CDR3 bases are TGCGCCAGCAGCCAGCAGACTAGCGTTTCCTACAATGAGCAGTTCTTC.

CDR3: CASSGGQRTFYGYTF. The CDR3 DNA reads as TGTGCCAGTAGTGGGGGACAGCGAACTTTCTATGGCTACACCTTC. V usage is TRBV19 and J usage is TRBJ1-2, with 7 bases that match TRBD1. The CDR3 has 15 amino acids. Germline loops: CDR1 LNHDA, CDR2 SQIVND (reference sequence). Trimming cost V 5 bases and J 4 bases; bases outside gene matches: 10.